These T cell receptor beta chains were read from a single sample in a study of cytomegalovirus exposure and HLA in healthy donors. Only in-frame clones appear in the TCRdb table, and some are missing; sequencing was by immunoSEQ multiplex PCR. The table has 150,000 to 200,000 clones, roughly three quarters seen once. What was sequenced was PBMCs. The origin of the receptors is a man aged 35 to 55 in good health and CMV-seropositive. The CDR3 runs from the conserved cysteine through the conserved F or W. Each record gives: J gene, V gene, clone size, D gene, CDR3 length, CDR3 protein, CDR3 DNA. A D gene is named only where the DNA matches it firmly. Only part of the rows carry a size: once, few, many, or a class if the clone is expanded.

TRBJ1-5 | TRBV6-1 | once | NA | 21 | CASSEALLKAPPGDSNQPQHF | TGTGCCAGCAGTGAAGCGCTTCTTAAGGCACCGCCAGGGGATAGCAATCAGCCCCAGCATTTT
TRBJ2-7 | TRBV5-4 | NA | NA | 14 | CASSPGSGSYEQYF | TGTGCCAGCAGCCCTGGGAGCGGTTCCTACGAGCAGTACTTC
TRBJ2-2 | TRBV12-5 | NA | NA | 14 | CASGPGQLTGELFF | TGTGCTAGTGGTCCGGGACAACTTACCGGGGAGCTGTTTTTT
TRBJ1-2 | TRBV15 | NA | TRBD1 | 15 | CATSRPQGAGYGYTF | TGTGCCACCAGCAGACCACAGGGGGCAGGCTATGGCTACACCTTC
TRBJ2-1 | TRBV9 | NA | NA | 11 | CASSVRGEQFF | TGTGCCAGCAGCGTAAGAGGAGAGCAGTTCTTC
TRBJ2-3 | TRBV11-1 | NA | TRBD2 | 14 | CASTPRGVTDTQYF | TGTGCCAGCACTCCCCGGGGGGTTACAGATACGCAGTATTTT
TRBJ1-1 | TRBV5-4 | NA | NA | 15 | CASSLEGGGRAEAFF | TGTGCCAGCAGCTTGGAAGGGGGGGGCAGGGCTGAAGCTTTCTTT
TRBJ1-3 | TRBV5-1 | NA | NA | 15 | CASSLVGGSGNTIYF | TGCGCCAGCAGCTTGGTAGGAGGATCTGGAAACACCATATATTTT
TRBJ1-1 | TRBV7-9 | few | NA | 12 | CASSPKNTEAFF | TGTGCCAGCAGCCCCAAGAACACTGAAGCTTTCTTT
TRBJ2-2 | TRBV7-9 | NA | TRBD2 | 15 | CSSSPSGGAHGELFF | TGTTCCAGCAGCCCTAGCGGGGGGGCGCACGGGGAGCTGTTTTTT
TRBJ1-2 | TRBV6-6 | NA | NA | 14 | CASTSTGTSYGYTF | TGTGCCAGCACGTCCACCGGGACAAGTTATGGCTACACCTTC
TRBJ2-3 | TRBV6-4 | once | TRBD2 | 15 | CASSVAGANTDTQYF | TGTGCCAGCAGTGTAGCGGGGGCCAACACAGATACGCAGTATTTT
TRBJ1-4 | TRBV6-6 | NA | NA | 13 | CASSYDGDEKLFF | TGTGCCAGCAGTTATGACGGGGATGAAAAACTGTTTTTT
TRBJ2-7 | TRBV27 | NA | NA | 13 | CASSLGGFDEQYF | TGTGCCAGCAGTTTGGGGGGATTCGACGAGCAGTACTTC
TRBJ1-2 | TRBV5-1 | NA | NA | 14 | CASSLNRGGYGYTF | TGCGCCAGCAGCTTGAATCGAGGAGGATATGGCTACACCTTC
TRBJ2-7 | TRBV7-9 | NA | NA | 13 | CASSPTKAGEQYF | TGTGCCAGCAGCCCAACAAAAGCGGGCGAGCAGTACTTC
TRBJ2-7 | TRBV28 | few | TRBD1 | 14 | CASSTRGQSYEQYF | TGTGCCAGCAGCACTAGGGGACAGTCCTACGAGCAGTACTTC
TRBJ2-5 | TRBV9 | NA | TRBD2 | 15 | CASSVGLASQETQYF | TGTGCCAGCAGCGTAGGACTAGCGAGCCAAGAGACCCAGTACTTC
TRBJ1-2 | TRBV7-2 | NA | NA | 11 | CASRSTVGYTF | TGTGCCAGCAGGTCAACGGTTGGCTACACCTTC
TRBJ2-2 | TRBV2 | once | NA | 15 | CASSSFRGVGGELFF | TGTGCCAGCAGTTCTTTCAGGGGGGTCGGCGGGGAGCTGTTTTTT
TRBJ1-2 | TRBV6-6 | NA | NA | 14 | CASSSLNRNYGYTF | TGTGCCAGCAGTTCCCTGAACAGGAACTATGGCTACACCTTC
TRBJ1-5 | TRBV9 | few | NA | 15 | CASSPRDIPNQPQHF | TGTGCCAGCAGCCCCCGGGACATCCCCAATCAGCCCCAGCATTTT
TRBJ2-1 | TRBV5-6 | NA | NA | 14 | CASSPPGVNNEQFF | TGTGCCAGCAGCCCGCCGGGGGTTAACAATGAGCAGTTCTTC
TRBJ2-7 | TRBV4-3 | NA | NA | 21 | CASSHYPPGQGNLAGAYEQYF | TGCGCCAGCAGCCATTACCCTCCGGGACAGGGGAACCTAGCGGGGGCCTACGAGCAGTACTTC